A selection of T cell receptor beta chains follows, all from one sample in a study of blood T cell repertoires in COVID-19. Here immunoSEQ multiplex PCR was the method, and the copy in TCRdb shows in-frame clones only, minus some. The table has approximately 140,000 clones, 65% to 90% seen once. Sequenced material: peripheral blood. Receptor source: a man in his 70s with acute or convalescent COVID-19. The CDR3 runs from the conserved cysteine through the conserved F or W. The D gene is left open where the match is weak. Not every row has a clone size; where given, it reads once, few, many or a size class.

j_call | clone_size | d_call | v_call | cdr3_aa | cdr3_nt
TRBJ2-5 | once | NA | TRBV5-8 | CASRKTGQETQYF | TGTGCCAGCAGAAAGACAGGCCAAGAGACCCAGTACTTC
TRBJ2-1 | NA | NA | TRBV10-3 | CAIARTGGQSVDEQFF | TGTGCCATCGCTAGGACCGGAGGACAGTCTGTTGATGAGCAGTTCTTC
TRBJ2-2 | NA | NA | TRBV6-5 | CASRLTNTGELFF | TGTGCCAGCAGGCTAACGAACACCGGGGAGCTGTTTTTT
TRBJ2-3 | NA | TRBD2 | TRBV20-1 | CSASGALSGKADTQYF | TGCAGTGCTAGTGGGGCTCTTAGCGGGAAGGCAGATACGCAGTATTTT
TRBJ2-5 | NA | TRBD2 | TRBV9 | CASTSWGEGQETQYF | TGTGCCAGCACCTCGTGGGGGGAGGGACAAGAGACCCAGTACTTC
TRBJ2-1 | NA | TRBD1 | TRBV24-1 | CATSDQLTGGHEQFF | TGTGCCACCAGTGATCAGCTAACAGGGGGCCATGAGCAGTTCTTC
TRBJ2-1 | NA | NA | TRBV5-1 | CASSLAGGGSSYNEQFF | TGCGCCAGCAGCTTGGCCGGAGGCGGCAGCTCCTACAATGAGCAGTTCTTC
TRBJ1-3 | NA | NA | TRBV5-1 | CASSLAGGDSGNTIYF | TGCGCCAGCAGCTTGGCCGGCGGGGACTCTGGAAACACCATATATTTT
TRBJ2-1 | once | TRBD2 | TRBV7-3 | CASSLGTSHNEQFF | TGTGCCAGCAGCTTGGGGACTAGCCACAATGAGCAGTTCTTC
TRBJ2-1 | once | TRBD2 | TRBV19 | CASSVRGSNEQFF | TGTGCCAGTAGTGTCCGCGGGAGTAATGAGCAGTTCTTC
TRBJ1-2 | few | TRBD1 | TRBV6-5 | CASRRTGEIDGYTF | TGTGCCAGCAGGCGGACAGGGGAAATCGATGGCTACACCTTC
TRBJ1-6 | NA | NA | TRBV7-9 | CASSFGSDNSPLHF | TGTGCCAGCAGCTTCGGGAGTGATAATTCACCCCTCCACTTT
TRBJ2-1 | once | TRBD2 | TRBV28 | CASSSSGSSSYNEQFF | TGTGCCAGCTCTTCTAGCGGGTCGAGCTCCTACAATGAGCAGTTCTTC
TRBJ2-3 | NA | TRBD2 | TRBV3-1/TRBV3-2 | CASSRQREPGTDTQYF | TGTGCCAGCAGCCGTCAGCGGGAGCCAGGCACAGATACGCAGTATTTT
TRBJ2-1 | NA | NA | TRBV5-1 | CASSLDSYNEQFF | TGCGCCAGCAGCTTGGACAGCTACAATGAGCAGTTCTTC
TRBJ2-7 | NA | NA | TRBV11-2 | CASTSTAARSYEQYF | TGTGCCAGCACCTCTACGGCAGCGCGCTCCTACGAGCAGTACTTC
TRBJ2-7 | NA | TRBD1 | TRBV5-4 | CASSSPGQGIDEQYF | TGTGCCAGCAGTTCTCCGGGACAGGGTATCGACGAGCAGTACTTC
TRBJ1-1 | NA | TRBD1 | TRBV5-4 | CASSLGGQVNTEAFF | TGTGCCAGCAGCTTGGGGGGACAGGTGAACACTGAAGCTTTCTTT
TRBJ2-5 | NA | TRBD1 | TRBV19 | CASSYRGLYVETQYF | TGTGCCAGTAGTTACAGGGGGCTGTACGTAGAGACCCAGTACTTC
TRBJ2-1 | NA | TRBD1 | TRBV7-2 | CASSARTGVIEQFF | TGTGCCAGCAGCGCCCGGACAGGGGTTATTGAGCAGTTCTTC
TRBJ2-2 | NA | NA | TRBV28 | CASSLLPGELFF | TGTGCCAGCAGTTTACTCCCCGGGGAGCTGTTTTTT
TRBJ2-1 | NA | TRBD2 | TRBV29-1 | CSGGLANNEQFF | TGCAGCGGGGGACTAGCAAACAATGAGCAGTTCTTC
TRBJ1-2 | NA | TRBD1 | TRBV28 | CASRGQGARGYTF | TGTGCCAGCAGGGGACAGGGGGCTCGGGGCTACACCTTC
TRBJ2-7 | NA | NA | TRBV12-1 | CASSFATGVTF | TGTGCCAGCAGCTTTGCTACAGGGGTAACCTTC
TRBJ1-1 | NA | TRBD1 | TRBV19 | CASSAGTGGGEAFF | TGTGCCAGTAGTGCCGGGACAGGGGGGGGTGAAGCTTTCTTT
TRBJ1-2 | NA | TRBD1 | TRBV28 | CASRGTGSVLGGYTF | TGTGCCAGCAGGGGGACAGGGAGTGTTCTGGGTGGCTACACCTTC
TRBJ2-1 | once | TRBD2 | TRBV5-5 | CASRNGLAGDNEQFF | TGTGCCAGCAGGAACGGACTAGCGGGAGACAATGAGCAGTTCTTC
TRBJ2-1 | NA | TRBD2 | TRBV7-3 | CASSPHRLAGGPDEQFF | TGTGCCAGCAGCCCCCACCGACTAGCGGGAGGGCCCGATGAGCAGTTCTTC
TRBJ1-4 | NA | TRBD1 | TRBV19 | CASKDRGDEKLFF | TGTGCCAGTAAAGACAGGGGGGATGAAAAACTGTTTTTT
TRBJ2-3 | many | TRBD1 | TRBV6-5 | CATFDRGIRDTQYF | TGTGCCACCTTCGACAGGGGGATAAGAGATACGCAGTATTTT
TRBJ2-5 | NA | TRBD2 | TRBV7-2 | CASGGGSGETQYF | TGTGCCAGCGGCGGGGGGTCAGGTGAGACCCAGTACTTC
TRBJ1-2 | NA | NA | TRBV9 | CASSRGGAYYGYTF | TGTGCCAGCAGCAGGGGGGGTGCATACTATGGCTACACCTTC
TRBJ2-7 | NA | NA | TRBV5-1 | CASSADSSIGEQYF | TGCGCCAGCAGCGCGGACAGTTCAATAGGCGAGCAGTACTTC
TRBJ2-5 | NA | TRBD2 | TRBV6-6 | CASRPLAGGETQYF | TGTGCCAGCAGACCTTTAGCGGGAGGCGAGACCCAGTACTTC
TRBJ2-6 | NA | NA | TRBV5-1 | CASSPQSSGANVLTF | TGCGCCAGCAGCCCACAGAGCTCTGGGGCCAACGTCCTGACTTTC
TRBJ2-1 | NA | NA | TRBV3-1/TRBV3-2 | CASSQVSAGTRFF | TGTGCCAGCAGCCAAGTCTCGGCGGGGACGCGGTTCTTC
TRBJ2-7 | NA | NA | TRBV10-3 | CAISESGTSYEQYF | TGTGCCATCAGTGAGTCAGGGACATCCTACGAGCAGTACTTC
TRBJ2-5 | NA | TRBD2 | TRBV3-1/TRBV3-2 | CASSPQAFPSGETQYF | TGTGCCAGCAGCCCACAAGCCTTTCCTAGCGGGGAGACCCAGTACTTC
TRBJ2-7 | NA | TRBD1 | TRBV5-1 | CASSSGLGQGAFEQYF | TGCGCCAGCAGCTCGGGATTGGGACAGGGGGCGTTCGAGCAGTACTTC
TRBJ2-3 | NA | NA | TRBV24-1 | CATSDYGSSGTRVTDTQYF | TGTGCCACCAGTGATTATGGATCCTCCGGGACAAGGGTCACAGATACGCAGTATTTT
TRBJ2-7 | NA | NA | TRBV7-8 | CASSLEGGTYEQYF | TGTGCCAGCAGCTTAGAAGGGGGAACCTACGAGCAGTACTTC
TRBJ1-2 | once | NA | TRBV4-1 | CASSQDQFNYGYTF | TGCGCCAGCAGCCAAGATCAGTTCAACTATGGCTACACCTTC
TRBJ2-1 | NA | NA | TRBV29-1 | CSVEGSGRGGWQFF | TGCAGCGTTGAGGGCAGCGGGAGAGGGGGCTGGCAGTTCTTC
TRBJ2-7 | once | NA | TRBV28 | CASSTGISYEQYF | TGTGCCAGCAGTACAGGGATATCCTACGAGCAGTACTTC
TRBJ1-2 | NA | NA | TRBV27 | CASSSYGLANYGYTF | TGTGCCAGCAGTTCCTACGGTTTAGCTAACTATGGCTACACCTTC
TRBJ2-3 | NA | TRBD2 | TRBV7-3 | CASSPLLAGGVDTQYF | TGTGCCAGCAGCCCCCTACTAGCGGGAGGTGTAGATACGCAGTATTTT
TRBJ2-2 | NA | NA | TRBV9 | CASSPTGGTGELFF | TGTGCCAGCAGCCCGACCGGCGGAACCGGGGAGCTGTTTTTT
TRBJ2-1 | NA | TRBD2 | TRBV5-8 | CASSRTLAVRGVDEQFF | TGTGCCAGCAGCCGAACTCTAGCGGTTAGAGGGGTCGATGAGCAGTTCTTC
TRBJ2-1 | NA | NA | TRBV6-4 | CASSDPAGSEQFF | TGTGCCAGCAGTGACCCCGCCGGTAGCGAGCAGTTCTTC
TRBJ1-2 | NA | NA | TRBV6-5 | CASSSGYGYTF | TGTGCCAGCAGTTCCGGCTATGGCTACACCTTC
TRBJ2-4 | NA | TRBD2 | TRBV5-8 | CASSIPGLAGRADIQYF | TGTGCCAGCAGCATCCCGGGACTAGCGGGAAGGGCGGACATTCAGTACTTC
TRBJ2-5 | NA | TRBD1 | TRBV24-1 | CATSDSMDRGRGTQYF | TGTGCCACCAGTGATTCCATGGACAGGGGGCGAGGGACCCAGTACTTC
TRBJ1-1 | NA | TRBD1 | TRBV2 | CASREGQGWASTEAFF | TGTGCCAGCAGGGAAGGACAGGGCTGGGCGAGCACTGAAGCTTTCTTT
TRBJ2-7 | NA | TRBD2 | TRBV5-1 | CASSSRGGLAETSSYEQYF | TGCGCCAGCAGCTCCCGGGGCGGGCTAGCGGAAACGAGCTCCTACGAGCAGTACTTC
TRBJ2-7 | NA | NA | TRBV5-1 | CASSFEAGATYEQYF | TGCGCCAGCAGCTTTGAGGCAGGGGCGACCTACGAGCAGTACTTC
TRBJ2-3 | NA | TRBD2 | TRBV28 | CASSRSGLAGGPAQYF | TGTGCCAGCAGTCGTTCGGGACTAGCGGGAGGGCCTGCGCAGTATTTT
TRBJ2-5 | NA | NA | TRBV9 | CASSVVSGYQETQYF | TGTGCCAGCAGCGTAGTGAGCGGGTACCAAGAGACCCAGTACTTC